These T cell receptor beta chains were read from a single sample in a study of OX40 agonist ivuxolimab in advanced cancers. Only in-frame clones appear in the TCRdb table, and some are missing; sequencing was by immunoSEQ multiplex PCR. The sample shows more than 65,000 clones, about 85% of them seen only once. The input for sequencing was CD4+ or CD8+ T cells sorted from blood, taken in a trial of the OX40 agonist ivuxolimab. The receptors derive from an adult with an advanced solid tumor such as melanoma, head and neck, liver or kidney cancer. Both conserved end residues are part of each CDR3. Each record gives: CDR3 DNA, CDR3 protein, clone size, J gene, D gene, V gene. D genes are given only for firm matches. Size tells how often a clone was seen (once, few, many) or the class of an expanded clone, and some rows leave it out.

TGCGCCAGCAGCTGGACAGGGGGAGATACGCAGTATTTT	CASSWTGGDTQYF	NA	TRBJ2-3	TRBD1	TRBV5-1
TGTGCCAGCTCACCCCGACTAGCAGGCACAGATACGCAGTATTTT	CASSPRLAGTDTQYF	NA	TRBJ2-3	TRBD2	TRBV18
TGTGCCAGCAGTGAAGGTAGGAGGATCAGTGGCTACACCTTC	CASSEGRRISGYTF	NA	TRBJ1-2	NA	TRBV6-1
TGTGCCAGCAGTTACTCGAGGCAGGGCGATTCACCCCTCCACTTT	CASSYSRQGDSPLHF	NA	TRBJ1-6	NA	TRBV6-5
TGTGCCAGCAGCTTAATTACCCTGGCCGGATACTATGGCTACACCTTC	CASSLITLAGYYGYTF	NA	TRBJ1-2	NA	TRBV7-3
TGTGCCAGCAGCTCACAGCTACCCGGACTAGCGGGAGGGTACGAGCAGTACTTC	CASSSQLPGLAGGYEQYF	NA	TRBJ2-7	TRBD2	TRBV5-4
TGCAGCGTCAAGGTGGGGGCGGCCTACGAGCAGTACTTC	CSVKVGAAYEQYF	NA	TRBJ2-7	NA	TRBV29-1
TGCAGCGTTGGTGAAATCTCGGCCAACGTCCTGACTTTC	CSVGEISANVLTF	once	TRBJ2-6	NA	TRBV29-1
TGTGCCAGCAGCACCCGCAGGGGGTCGGAGACCCAGTACTTC	CASSTRRGSETQYF	once	TRBJ2-5	TRBD1	TRBV7-2
TGTGCCAGTAGTATAGGCCAGGGCTATGGCTACACCTTC	CASSIGQGYGYTF	NA	TRBJ1-2	NA	TRBV19
TGTGCCTGGACCCCCGACTCCTCTGGAAACACCATATATTTT	CAWTPDSSGNTIYF	few	TRBJ1-3	NA	TRBV30
TGTGCCAGCAGCGGAGGGACGTTGAACACTGAAGCTTTCTTT	CASSGGTLNTEAFF	NA	TRBJ1-1	NA	TRBV11-2
TGTGCCAGCATTTCGGGGGGGGCCCCCGGGGAGCTGTTTTTT	CASISGGAPGELFF	NA	TRBJ2-2	TRBD2	TRBV6-1
TGCGCCAGCAGCTTCCGGGACAGGGGGCAATCCGAGCAGTACTTC	CASSFRDRGQSEQYF	NA	TRBJ2-7	TRBD1	TRBV5-1
TGTGCCAGCAGAAACACAGGGGGGGAGGAAAAACTGTTTTTT	CASRNTGGEEKLFF	NA	TRBJ1-4	TRBD1	TRBV6-5
TGTGCCAGCACCACAGGGGGGGCCTATCAGCCCCAGCATTTT	CASTTGGAYQPQHF	NA	TRBJ1-5	TRBD1	TRBV6-6
TGCGCCAGCAGCCCGTTAACAGGGGAAACATCAATCTCCTACAATGAGCAGTTCTTC	CASSPLTGETSISYNEQFF	NA	TRBJ2-1	TRBD1	TRBV4-3